This TCR beta chain stems from a study of T cells after yellow fever vaccination. This clonotype was seen many times. Its antigen is not known. General study results and limits: It was a small share of clonotypes that appeared in both CD4 and CD8 compartments. The study re-detected most primary-vaccination clones after the booster (under 97% CD4, around 90% CD8).

TCRdb fed the 5' RACE reads into MiXCR, producing one record per CDR3 protein. The sample shows around 100,000 distinct CDR3 sequences, roughly 8.9% of them seen only once. In germline, CDR1 is LGHDT, CDR2 YNNKEL (reference sequence). Trimming shortened V by 0 bases and J by 6 bases, and 6 bases separated the two germline ends. The CDR3 length is 13 residues. The chain is built from TRBV3-1 and TRBJ2-4, with D uncertain. Sequenced material: CD8+ T cells sorted from PBMCs, taken 45 days after the yellow fever booster vaccination. This clonotype was sampled from a man younger than 45 who received the YFV17D yellow fever vaccine. The CDR3 here is CASSQEGINIQYF. The CDR3 DNA sequence: TGTGCCAGCAGCCAAGAGGGAATAAACATTCAGTACTTC. The variable domain in full, completed from reference TRBV3-1 and TRBJ2-4, reads DTAVSQTPKYLVTQMGNDKSIKCEQNLGHDTMYWYKQDSKKFLKIMFSYNNKELIINETVPNRFSPKSPDKAHLNLHINSLELGDSAVYFCASSQEGINIQYFGAGTRLSVL.